This TCR beta chain came from a study of CD8+ T cells in alopecia areata. Following RNA extraction, reverse transcription yielded cDNA that acted as the sequencing template. Sequenced by immunoSEQ multiplex PCR; TCRdb stores in-frame clones only, minus some. The sample includes more than 95,000 clones, more than 35% of them seen just once. T lymphocytes (CD4+ and CD8+) were sorted from PBMCs. J gave up 6 bases and V 4 bases, and 7 bases lay outside the gene matches. The length of the CDR3 is 14 residues. Germline V lookup: CDR1 SGHRS, CDR2 YFSETQ. The specimen sequenced was CD4+ T cells sorted from blood. The chain couples TRBV5-1 to TRBJ1-1, with 9 bases that match TRBD1. The TCR was taken from a human donor with alopecia areata. CDR3 region: CASSRDRVGAEAFF. The CDR3 coding sequence is TGCGCCAGCAGCAGGGACAGGGTCGGGGCTGAAGCTTTCTTT.